Sequencing of this T cell receptor beta chain was carried out in a study of cytomegalovirus exposure and HLA in healthy donors. Overall study results and limits: Analysis performed later showed TCR beta chains linked to HLA being more clonally expanded than equally common others.

Germline assignment: CDR1 LNHNV and CDR2 YYDKDF (reference sequence). V trimming: 1 base; J trimming: 3 bases; junction bases outside the gene matches: 3. There are 16 residues in the CDR3. PCR was performed using 60 Vbeta and 13 Jbeta primers. Produced via immunoSEQ multiplex PCR; TCRdb's table is partial and in-frame only. The data hold roughly 160,000 clones, with 84% observed a single time. A note on this clone: Its antigen is currently unknown.

This TCR was sampled from a boy aged 2 to 10 in good health and CMV-seronegative. Sequencing was carried out using PBMCs. This chain uses TRBV15 with TRBJ2-1; the match to TRBD2 covers 10 bases. The CDR3 loop is CATSRVLAGLYNEQFF. Written as DNA, the CDR3 is TGTGCCACCAGCAGAGTACTAGCGGGACTCTACAATGAGCAGTTCTTC.